The present TCR beta chain was sequenced within a study of shared clonotypes between healthy human individuals. Overall study results and limits: Only blood samples were collected, and tissue repertoires likely differ.

Deep-level running was used for the assay. This table comes from immunoSEQ multiplex PCR, and its TCRdb copy is limited to in-frame clones, with some not included. This table has about 480,000 clones, 60% to 80% appearing once. On this clone: Antigen unknown.

V lost 11 bases and J lost 5; bases outside the gene matches: 15. CDR1 MRHNA and CDR2 SNTAGT come from the germline V gene. The CDR3 spans 18 residues. The rearrangement joins TRBV6-4 to TRBJ2-1, with 16 bases identical to TRBD2. The TCR was taken from a woman aged 40-49 years in good health. Some clones in this sample may be carry-over from other donors' samples. Sequenced: PBMCs. CDR3 DNA sequence: TGTGCCCCCCCCGCCCGGGGACTAGCGGGAGGGCAGGACAATGAGCAGTTCTTC. Translation gives CAPPARGLAGGQDNEQFF.